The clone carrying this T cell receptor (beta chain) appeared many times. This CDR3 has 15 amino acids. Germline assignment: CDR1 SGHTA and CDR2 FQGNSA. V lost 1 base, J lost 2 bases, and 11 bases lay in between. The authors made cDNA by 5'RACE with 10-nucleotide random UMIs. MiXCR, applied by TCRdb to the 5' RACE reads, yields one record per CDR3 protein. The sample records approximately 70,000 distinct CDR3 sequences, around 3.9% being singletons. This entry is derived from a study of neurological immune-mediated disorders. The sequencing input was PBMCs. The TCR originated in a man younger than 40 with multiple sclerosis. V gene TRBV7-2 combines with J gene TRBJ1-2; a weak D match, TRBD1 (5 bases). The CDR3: CASSLDRTINYGYTF. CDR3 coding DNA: TGTGCCAGCAGCTTAGACCGGACAATCAACTATGGCTACACCTTC.